The clone carrying this T cell receptor (beta chain) was observed a few times. TCRdb itself ran the 5' RACE reads through MiXCR, one entry per CDR3 protein. This table has about 400,000 distinct CDR3 sequences, 6.2% appearing once. This sample is drawn from a study of T cells after yellow fever vaccination. Per the germline V gene, CDR1 is LGHDT and CDR2 is YNNKEL (reference sequence). Deletions cut 8 bases from V and 1 base from J, with 12 bases between. This CDR3 comprises 13 residues. The chain employs TRBV3-1 and TRBJ2-7; D remains ambiguous. Sequences were derived from PBMCs, sampled 5 days after the yellow fever booster vaccination. This clonotype was obtained from a man aged 30 to 45 who received the YFV17D yellow fever vaccine. The CDR3 here is CASGPQPSYEQYF. The CDR3 DNA is TGTGCCAGCGGACCCCAGCCATCCTACGAGCAGTACTTC.